These 12 T cell receptor beta chains originate from one sample sequenced in a study of metastatic and nonmetastatic thyroid tumors. Using MiXCR, TCRdb reanalyzed the PCR reads. The sample records tens of thousands of clones, 20% to 25% being singletons. Patients were all untreated before their thyroid surgery. Sequenced sample: blood. All receptors come from a female donor with papillary thyroid cancer or a benign thyroid nodule (not recorded which). Some clones in this sample may be carry-over from other donors' samples.

This clone was seen repeatedly, ten times or more. The chain has TRBV7-2 and TRBJ2-1; 9 bases agree with TRBD2. The V gene end was trimmed by 4 bases and the J gene end by 12 bases; junction bases not matched to a gene: 16. Germline V lookup: CDR1 SGHTA, CDR2 FQGNSA. This CDR3 is 16 amino acids long. The CDR3 DNA reads as TGTGCCAGCAGCTCGCCGACTAGCGGAACCTCGTTGGGGCAGTTCTTC. Translating gives CASSSPTSGTSLGQFF.

The chain recombines TRBV20-1 with TRBJ2-5, with 7 bases identical to TRBD2. CDR1 is DFQATT and CDR2 is SNEGSKA in the germline V gene (reference sequence). The CDR3 consists of 15 residues. The V segment lost 1 base and the J segment 9 bases; nucleotides outside the gene matches: 14. The CDR3 coding sequence is TGCAGTGCTAGAGGAACTAGCGATTTAACAACGGCCCAGTACTTC. It translates to CSARGTSDLTTAQYF.

The chain employs TRBV28 and TRBJ1-5, with unresolved D. Germline lookup yields CDR1 MDHEN and CDR2 SYDVKM. Trimming took off 4 bases at V and 0 bases at J, with 16 bases between the two ends. The CDR3 runs to 17 residues. Here the CDR3 DNA reads TGTGCCAGCAGTTCCGTCCTAACACACTTTAGCAATCAGCCCCAGCATTTT. Translating it yields CASSSVLTHFSNQPQHF.

The rearrangement links TRBV20-1 to TRBJ2-1; D ambiguous. Trimming took 0 bases from V and 10 from J, leaving 10 bases between them. Germline V gene data show CDR1 as DFQATT and CDR2 as SNEGSKA (reference sequence). This CDR3 has 12 residues. The CDR3 sequence: CSARERAREQFF. CDR3 bases: TGCAGTGCTAGAGAGAGAGCAAGGGAGCAGTTCTTC.

This clone has ten or more counts. The J gene is TRBJ1-2, the V gene TRBV28; 8 positions agree with TRBD1. With 3 bases clipped from V and 4 bases from J, the junction kept 7 bases outside the gene matches. CDR1 MDHEN and CDR2 SYDVKM come from the germline V gene. The CDR3 has 15 amino acids. The CDR3, as DNA: TGTGCCAGCAGTTTCGCTTCACAGGGGGGCTATGGCTACACCTTC. This sequence encodes CASSFASQGGYGYTF.

This clone was observed many times. This chain joins TRBV29-1 and TRBJ2-7; the match to TRBD1 covers 9 bases. The germline V gene encodes CDR1 SQVTM and CDR2 ANQGSEA. Trimming removed 6 bases from V and 2 bases from J; junction bases left unmatched: 5. This CDR3 comprises 13 residues. In DNA form, the CDR3 reads TGCAGCGTGCCGGGACAGGGACCCTACGAGCAGTACTTC. Amino acid sequence: CSVPGQGPYEQYF.

In its sample, this clone was seen many times. The chain joins TRBV3-1 to TRBJ1-3, with 11 bases lining up with TRBD1. V dropped 3 bases and J dropped 1; count of bases not matched to a gene: 5. Germline CDR1 is LGHDT and CDR2 is YNNKEL (reference sequence). The CDR3 has 17 amino acids. CDR3 DNA sequence: TGTGCCAGCAGCCAGCGGGACAGGGGGTATTCTGGAAACACCATATATTTT. Protein product: CASSQRDRGYSGNTIYF.

In this sample, this clone turned up a few times. The chain uses TRBV20-1 and TRBJ1-4, with TRBD1 as a possible D gene (5 bases). Trimming took off 4 bases at V and 0 bases at J, with 12 bases between the two ends. Germline V gene data show CDR1 as DFQATT and CDR2 as SNEGSKA (reference sequence). This CDR3 is built from 15 residues. Here the CDR3 reads CSATRDSATNEKLFF. The CDR3 DNA follows: TGCAGTGCTACCCGGGACTCTGCAACTAATGAAAAACTGTTTTTT.

This clone occurred many times. This chain links TRBV27 with TRBJ2-3; D not resolved. This CDR3 is 14 amino acids long. The germline V gene has CDR1 MNHEY and CDR2 SMNVEV (reference sequence). V gave up 0 bases and J gave up 8 bases, with 12 bases separating them. The DNA of the CDR3 is TGTGCCAGCAGTTTATCTTCCTCTCGTGGTACGCAGTATTTT. Protein sequence: CASSLSSSRGTQYF.

At least ten counts were recorded for this clone. Its ends do not fully match the called genes, so a read error is possible. This chain joins TRBV7-2 and TRBJ2-1; 11 nucleotides align to TRBD2. This CDR3 has 13 amino acids. From germline, CDR1 is SGHTA and CDR2 FQGNSA. In DNA, the CDR3 is TGTGCCAGCAGCCGCCGGTCAGGGACTAGCGGTCTATTC. It is translated as CASSRRSGTSGLF. The full variable domain, completed using reference TRBV7-2 and TRBJ2-1, is GAGVSQSPSNKVTEKGKDVELRCDPISGHTALYWYRQSLGQGLEFLIYFQGNSAPDKSGLPSDRFSAERTGGSVSTLTIQRTQQEDSAVYLCASSRRSGTSGLFGPGTRLTVL.

This clone was counted many times. The chain joins TRBV19 to TRBJ1-5; weak D call: TRBD1 (5 bases). The V end was cut by 6 bases, the J end by 3 bases, with 15 bases between. Germline V CDR1 and CDR2: LNHDA, SQIVND (reference sequence). This CDR3 contains 15 residues. CDR3 nucleotide sequence: TGTGCCAGTAGATTGACAGACAACTACAATCAGCCCCAGCATTTT. Residues: CASRLTDNYNQPQHF. Based on the CDR3 plus reference TRBV19 and TRBJ1-5, the full variable domain is DGGITQSPKYLFRKEGQNVTLSCEQNLNHDAMYWYRQDPGQGLRLIYYSQIVNDFQKGDIAEGYSVSREKKESFPLTVTSAQKNPTAFYLCASRLTDNYNQPQHFGDGTRLSIL.

This clone was picked up many times. V gene TRBV19 combines with J gene TRBJ1-1; a possible D gene is TRBD1 (5 bases). The CDR3 is 14 amino acids. V dropped 3 bases and J dropped 3 bases, with 11 bases sitting between them. Germline CDR1 LNHDA, CDR2 SQIVND (reference sequence). CDR3 bases: TGTGCCAGTAGTATTAGGGGTCTGCACACTGAAGCTTTCTTT. This gives the protein CASSIRGLHTEAFF.